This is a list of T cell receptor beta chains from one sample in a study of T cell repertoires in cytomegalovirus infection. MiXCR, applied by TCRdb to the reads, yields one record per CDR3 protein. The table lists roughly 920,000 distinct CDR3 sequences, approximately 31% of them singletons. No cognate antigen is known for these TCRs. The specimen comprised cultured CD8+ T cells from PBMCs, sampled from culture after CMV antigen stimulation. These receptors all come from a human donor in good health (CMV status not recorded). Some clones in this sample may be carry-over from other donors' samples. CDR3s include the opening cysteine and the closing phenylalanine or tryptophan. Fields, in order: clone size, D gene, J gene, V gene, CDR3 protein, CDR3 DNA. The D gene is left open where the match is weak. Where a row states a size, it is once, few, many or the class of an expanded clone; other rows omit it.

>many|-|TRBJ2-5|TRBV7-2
CASSLGPQETQYF
TGTGCCAGCAGCTTAGGTCCCCAGGAGACCCAGTACTTC
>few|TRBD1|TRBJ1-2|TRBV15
CATSGFRTGAGYTF
TGTGCCACCAGTGGATTTAGGACAGGGGCTGGCTACACCTTC
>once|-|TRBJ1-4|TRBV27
CASMKSGFATNEKLFF
TGTGCCAGCATGAAGTCGGGGTTTGCAACTAATGAAAAACTGTTTTTT
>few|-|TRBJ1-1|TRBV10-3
CAISRGATEAFF
TGTGCCATCAGTAGAGGAGCCACTGAAGCTTTCTTT
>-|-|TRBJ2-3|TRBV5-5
CASSPFWPSTDTQYF
TGTGCCAGCAGCCCGTTTTGGCCGAGCACAGATACGCAGTATTTT
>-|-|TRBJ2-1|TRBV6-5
CASSPTIGEQFF
TGTGCCAGCAGTCCTACTATAGGCGAGCAGTTCTTC
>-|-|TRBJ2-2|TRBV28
CASSSYGPANTGELFF
TGTGCCAGCAGTTCCTACGGACCGGCGAACACCGGGGAGCTGTTTTTT
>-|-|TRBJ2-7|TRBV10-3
CAISDTEDSMAYEQYF
TGTGCCATCAGTGACACTGAAGACAGTATGGCCTACGAGCAGTACTTC
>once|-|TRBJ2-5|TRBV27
CASSQQGGGTQYF
TGTGCCAGCAGTCAACAGGGTGGCGGGACCCAGTACTTC
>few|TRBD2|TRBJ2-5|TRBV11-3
CASSPGLAMGQETQYF
TGTGCCAGCAGCCCCGGACTAGCGATGGGCCAAGAGACCCAGTACTTC
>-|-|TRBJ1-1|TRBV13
CASSSPAYEAFF
TGTGCCAGCAGTTCACCGGCGTATGAAGCTTTCTTT
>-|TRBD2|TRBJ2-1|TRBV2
CVSGGGAYNEQFF
TGTGTCAGCGGGGGGGGGGCCTACAATGAGCAGTTCTTC
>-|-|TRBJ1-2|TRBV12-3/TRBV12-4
CASSSLISNYGYTF
TGTGCCAGCAGTTCCTTAATATCTAACTATGGCTACACCTTC
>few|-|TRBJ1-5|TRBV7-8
CASSFKGTGNQPQHF
TGTGCCAGCAGCTTCAAGGGGACGGGCAATCAGCCCCAGCATTTT
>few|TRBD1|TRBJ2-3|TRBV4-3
CASSHQQGGTDTQYF
TGCGCCAGCAGCCACCAACAGGGGGGCACAGATACGCAGTATTTT
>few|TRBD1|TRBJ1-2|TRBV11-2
CASSFPTGGGYGYTF
TGTGCCAGCAGCTTTCCGACAGGGGGTGGCTATGGCTACACCTTC
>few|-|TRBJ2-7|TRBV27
CASRDEAYEQYF
TGTGCCAGCAGGGATGAAGCCTACGAGCAGTACTTC